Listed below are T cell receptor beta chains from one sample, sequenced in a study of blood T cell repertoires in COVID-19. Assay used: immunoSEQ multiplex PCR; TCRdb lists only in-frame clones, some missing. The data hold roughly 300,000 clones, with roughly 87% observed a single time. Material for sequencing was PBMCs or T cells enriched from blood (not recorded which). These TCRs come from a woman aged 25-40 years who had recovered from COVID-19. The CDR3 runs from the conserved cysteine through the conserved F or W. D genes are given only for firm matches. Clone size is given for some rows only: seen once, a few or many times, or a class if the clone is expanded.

DNA: TGTGCCAGCAGCCAAGTCGACAGTGAAAAACTGTTTTTT
CDR3: CASSQVDSEKLFF
D: .
V: TRBV3-1/TRBV3-2
size: .
J: TRBJ1-4

DNA: TGTGCCAGCAGCCTTAATACAGGGGGGGGGAATGAAAAACTGTTTTTT
CDR3: CASSLNTGGGNEKLFF
D: TRBD1
V: TRBV7-2
size: .
J: TRBJ1-4

DNA: TGTGCCAGCCCTGTTCAGGGGCCGGAAGCTTTCTTT
CDR3: CASPVQGPEAFF
D: .
V: TRBV6-5
size: .
J: TRBJ1-1

DNA: TGTGCCAGCAGCCCCCGGGGCGGGGGGGTCACAGATACGCAGTATTTT
CDR3: CASSPRGGGVTDTQYF
D: TRBD2
V: TRBV11-2
size: .
J: TRBJ2-3

DNA: TGTGCCAGCTCTCCCAGGGACACCTACTACGAGCAGTACTTC
CDR3: CASSPRDTYYEQYF
D: .
V: TRBV19
size: .
J: TRBJ2-7

DNA: TGTGCCAGCAGTCTACGGGACAGGGGGCCGCCACCCCTCCACTTT
CDR3: CASSLRDRGPPPLHF
D: TRBD1
V: TRBV28
size: .
J: TRBJ1-6

DNA: TGCGCCAGCAGATCAGACAGTACAGACGTCGCTTTCTTT
CDR3: CASRSDSTDVAFF
D: .
V: TRBV10-2
size: .
J: TRBJ1-1

DNA: TGTGCCAGCAGCTTGTGGCAGGAGGGCTTGACCTACGAGCAGTACTTC
CDR3: CASSLWQEGLTYEQYF
D: .
V: TRBV11-2
size: .
J: TRBJ2-7

DNA: TGCGCCAGCAGCGGACAGGGGGGGAACACTGAAGCTTTCTTT
CDR3: CASSGQGGNTEAFF
D: TRBD1
V: TRBV5-1
size: few
J: TRBJ1-1

DNA: TGTGCCAGCAGCTTGGTGGGGGGAAGCAACGAGCAGTACTTC
CDR3: CASSLVGGSNEQYF
D: .
V: TRBV5-5
size: .
J: TRBJ2-7

DNA: TGTGCCAGCAGCCAATTAATTCAAGAGACCCAGTACTTC
CDR3: CASSQLIQETQYF
D: .
V: TRBV3-1/TRBV3-2
size: .
J: TRBJ2-5

DNA: TGTGCCAGTAGTCTCGTGGGGGGGCTGACTAATTCACCCCTCCACTTT
CDR3: CASSLVGGLTNSPLHF
D: .
V: TRBV19
size: .
J: TRBJ1-6

DNA: TGTGCCAGCAGCCTACGGGACACTTCCTACGAGCAGTACTTC
CDR3: CASSLRDTSYEQYF
D: .
V: TRBV13
size: .
J: TRBJ2-7

DNA: TGTGCCAGCAGATTCAACAATGAGCAGTTCTTC
CDR3: CASRFNNEQFF
D: .
V: TRBV12-3/TRBV12-4
size: .
J: TRBJ2-1

DNA: TGTGCCAGCAGCCAAGGACGTCGGGACACCCGAGGCGCCCTCCACTTT
CDR3: CASSQGRRDTRGALHF
D: .
V: TRBV3-1/TRBV3-2
size: .
J: TRBJ1-6

DNA: TGTGCCAGCCGGGACACTGAAGCTTTCTTT
CDR3: CASRDTEAFF
D: .
V: TRBV7-2
size: .
J: TRBJ1-1

DNA: TGCGCCAGCAGCGAAGGGACTAGCGGGGGTTATGAGCAGTTCTTC
CDR3: CASSEGTSGGYEQFF
D: TRBD2
V: TRBV4-3
size: .
J: TRBJ2-1

DNA: TGTGCCACCAGTGACCATACAGGGAGCACTGAAGCTTTCTTT
CDR3: CATSDHTGSTEAFF
D: .
V: TRBV24-1
size: .
J: TRBJ1-1

DNA: TGCGCCAGCAGCTTGGTGGTAGCGGGGGCCCAAGAGACCCAGTACTTC
CDR3: CASSLVVAGAQETQYF
D: TRBD2
V: TRBV5-1
size: .
J: TRBJ2-5

DNA: TGTGCCAGCGGCAGTATCAGTACAGATACGCAGTATTTT
CDR3: CASGSISTDTQYF
D: .
V: TRBV6-5
size: .
J: TRBJ2-3

DNA: TGTGCCAGCATTGAATGGACAGTGAACACTGAAGCTTTCTTT
CDR3: CASIEWTVNTEAFF
D: .
V: TRBV2
size: .
J: TRBJ1-1

DNA: TGTGCCAGCAGCCCTGTGGGGACTAGCGGGGACAGGGGTCATACGCAGTATTTT
CDR3: CASSPVGTSGDRGHTQYF
D: TRBD2
V: TRBV7-2
size: .
J: TRBJ2-3

DNA: TGTGCCAGCAGCTTACGCAGGGGCACTGAAGCTTTCTTT
CDR3: CASSLRRGTEAFF
D: .
V: TRBV7-8
size: .
J: TRBJ1-1

DNA: TGCGCCAGCAGCTGGGGAGACAGGGGAGACAATCAGCCCCAGCATTTT
CDR3: CASSWGDRGDNQPQHF
D: TRBD1
V: TRBV5-1
size: .
J: TRBJ1-5

DNA: TGTGCCAGCTCACCACTCCCGAGCTCCTATAATTCACCCCTCCACTTT
CDR3: CASSPLPSSYNSPLHF
D: .
V: TRBV18
size: .
J: TRBJ1-6

DNA: TGTGCCACCAGTTCGAGTAGGAGGGAGCAGTACTTC
CDR3: CATSSSRREQYF
D: .
V: TRBV15
size: .
J: TRBJ2-7

DNA: TGTGCCAGCAGCTGGGGACAGGGTTACGAGCAGTACTTC
CDR3: CASSWGQGYEQYF
D: TRBD1
V: TRBV7-6
size: .
J: TRBJ2-7

DNA: TGCGCCAGCAGCCAAGATTCGGGTGGACAGGGCGGACCTGAAGCTTTCTTT
CDR3: CASSQDSGGQGGPEAFF
D: TRBD1
V: TRBV4-1
size: .
J: TRBJ1-1

DNA: TGTGCCAGCAGGACGACAGGCCACTATGGCTACACCTTC
CDR3: CASRTTGHYGYTF
D: .
V: TRBV5-4
size: once
J: TRBJ1-2

DNA: TGTGCCAGCAGCCCCGGGATTCAGAACACTGAAGCTTTCTTT
CDR3: CASSPGIQNTEAFF
D: .
V: TRBV7-9
size: .
J: TRBJ1-1

DNA: TGTGCCAGCAGTTTAAAGGGGGTTAGGGAGCAGTTCTTC
CDR3: CASSLKGVREQFF
D: .
V: TRBV27
size: .
J: TRBJ2-1

DNA: TGTACCACCAGTGATTCAGGACAGGGGTTTGAAAAACTGTTTTTT
CDR3: CTTSDSGQGFEKLFF
D: TRBD1
V: TRBV24-1
size: .
J: TRBJ1-4

DNA: TGTGCCAGCAGGCGACAGAAGAACACTGAAGCTTTCTTT
CDR3: CASRRQKNTEAFF
D: .
V: TRBV5-8
size: .
J: TRBJ1-1

DNA: TGCAGTGCTAGTCTTGCGCCCTCTGGAAACACCATATATTTT
CDR3: CSASLAPSGNTIYF
D: .
V: TRBV20-1
size: .
J: TRBJ1-3

DNA: TGCAGCGTTGAAGGGGGCCCCTCAGATACGCAGTATTTT
CDR3: CSVEGGPSDTQYF
D: .
V: TRBV29-1
size: .
J: TRBJ2-3

DNA: TGTGCCAGCAGTTTAGTAGTGACAGGGGCCATCTACGAGCAGTACTTC
CDR3: CASSLVVTGAIYEQYF
D: TRBD1
V: TRBV28
size: once
J: TRBJ2-7

DNA: TGTGCCTGGAGTGTATCGGGGGCGGGGGTCAACTATGGCTACACCTTC
CDR3: CAWSVSGAGVNYGYTF
D: .
V: TRBV30
size: .
J: TRBJ1-2

DNA: TGTGCCAGCAGGGAAACAGGGAAAAGGGTGCATGGCTACACCTTC
CDR3: CASRETGKRVHGYTF
D: .
V: TRBV28
size: once
J: TRBJ1-2

DNA: TGTGCCAGCAGTCCCGGACAGGGATATTCACCCCTCCACTTT
CDR3: CASSPGQGYSPLHF
D: TRBD1
V: TRBV28
size: .
J: TRBJ1-6

DNA: TGTGCCAGCAGCCGAATCCCGGGACAGGGGTTTGGGAACACTGAAGCTTTCTTT
CDR3: CASSRIPGQGFGNTEAFF
D: TRBD1
V: TRBV11-2
size: .
J: TRBJ1-1

DNA: TGTGCCAGCAGCCGGGGACAGGCCTTACAAGAGACCCAGTACTTC
CDR3: CASSRGQALQETQYF
D: TRBD1
V: TRBV9
size: .
J: TRBJ2-5

DNA: TGCAGCGCTGCCGTGACAGGGGTGGACTATGGCTACACCTTC
CDR3: CSAAVTGVDYGYTF
D: TRBD1
V: TRBV29-1
size: .
J: TRBJ1-2

DNA: TGTGCCACTTCGACAGGGGGACATGAGCAGTTCTTC
CDR3: CATSTGGHEQFF
D: TRBD1
V: TRBV19
size: .
J: TRBJ2-1

DNA: TGTGCCAGTAGTATCGCGGACAGGGTCGGGCCAGAAGCTTTCTTT
CDR3: CASSIADRVGPEAFF
D: TRBD1
V: TRBV19
size: .
J: TRBJ1-1

DNA: TGTGCCAGCGGCGACAGGGCTGGCTCACCCCTCCACTTT
CDR3: CASGDRAGSPLHF
D: TRBD1
V: TRBV6-5
size: .
J: TRBJ1-6

DNA: TGCGCCAGCAGCTTGGACATTAACTATGGCTACACCTTC
CDR3: CASSLDINYGYTF
D: .
V: TRBV5-1
size: few
J: TRBJ1-2

DNA: TGTGCCAGCAGCGGCTCTGGAAACACCATATATTTT
CDR3: CASSGSGNTIYF
D: .
V: TRBV2
size: .
J: TRBJ1-3

DNA: TGTGCCTGGGATGTGGGGACAGCTTATAGCAATCAGCCCCAGCATTTT
CDR3: CAWDVGTAYSNQPQHF
D: TRBD1
V: TRBV30
size: once
J: TRBJ1-5

DNA: TGTGCCTGCAGGGGCCGAAGCACCGGGGAGCTGTTTTTT
CDR3: CACRGRSTGELFF
D: .
V: TRBV30
size: few
J: TRBJ2-2

DNA: TGTGCCAGCAGTTACTCGACAGGGTATAATTCACCCCTCCACTTT
CDR3: CASSYSTGYNSPLHF
D: TRBD1
V: TRBV6-6
size: once
J: TRBJ1-6

DNA: TGTGCCAGCAGTTCCCCCCAGGGGGGTTGGGAAAAACTGTTTTTT
CDR3: CASSSPQGGWEKLFF
D: TRBD1
V: TRBV28
size: .
J: TRBJ1-4

DNA: TGTGCCAGCAGCCTATACAGGGCTAATAATGAAAAACTGTTTTTT
CDR3: CASSLYRANNEKLFF
D: .
V: TRBV5-6
size: .
J: TRBJ1-4

DNA: TGTGCCACCAGTGACGGGGACAGGGGAGTCCAAGAGACCCAGTACTTC
CDR3: CATSDGDRGVQETQYF
D: TRBD1
V: TRBV24-1
size: .
J: TRBJ2-5

DNA: TGTGCCATCAGCCCAACCGGGACACACGACTCCTACGAGCAGTACTTC
CDR3: CAISPTGTHDSYEQYF
D: .
V: TRBV10-3
size: .
J: TRBJ2-7

DNA: TGTGCCAGCAGTTCATATCAGGGACAGGGAACCACCGGGGAGCTGTTTTTT
CDR3: CASSSYQGQGTTGELFF
D: TRBD1
V: TRBV28
size: .
J: TRBJ2-2

DNA: TGTGCCAGCAGTCCACGGGGGGCGCTAACATTGAACACTGAAGCTTTCTTT
CDR3: CASSPRGALTLNTEAFF
D: .
V: TRBV27
size: .
J: TRBJ1-1

DNA: TGTGCCAGCAGCAAACCCGGGACAGGGTTATACGAGCAGTACTTC
CDR3: CASSKPGTGLYEQYF
D: TRBD1
V: TRBV27
size: .
J: TRBJ2-7

DNA: TGTGCCAGTAGTATTCTCCCGAGCTCTGGGGCCAACGTCCTGACTTTC
CDR3: CASSILPSSGANVLTF
D: .
V: TRBV19
size: .
J: TRBJ2-6

DNA: TGTGCCAGCAGCCAGGGAGGAGGGCTGGATGGCTACACCTTC
CDR3: CASSQGGGLDGYTF
D: .
V: TRBV28
size: .
J: TRBJ1-2

DNA: TGTGCCAGCAGCCAAGGGGGAGGGGGAACTGAAGCTTTCTTT
CDR3: CASSQGGGGTEAFF
D: .
V: TRBV3-1/TRBV3-2
size: .
J: TRBJ1-1